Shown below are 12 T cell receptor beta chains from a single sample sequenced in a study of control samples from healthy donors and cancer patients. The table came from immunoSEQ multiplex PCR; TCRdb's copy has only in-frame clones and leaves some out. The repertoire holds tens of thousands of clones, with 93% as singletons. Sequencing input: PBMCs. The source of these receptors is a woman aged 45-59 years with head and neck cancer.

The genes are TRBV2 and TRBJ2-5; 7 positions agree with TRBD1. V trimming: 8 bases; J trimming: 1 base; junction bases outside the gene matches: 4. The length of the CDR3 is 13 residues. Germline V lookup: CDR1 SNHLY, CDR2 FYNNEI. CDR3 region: CASGRDSQETQYF. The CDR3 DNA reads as TGTGCCAGCGGACGGGACAGCCAAGAGACCCAGTACTTC. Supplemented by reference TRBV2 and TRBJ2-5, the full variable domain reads EPEVTQTPSHQVTQMGQEVILRCVPISNHLYFYWYRQILGQKVEFLVSFYNNEISEKSEIFDDQFSVERPDGSNFTLKIRSTKLEDSAMYFCASGRDSQETQYFGPGTRLLVL.

The CDR3 nucleotides read TGCGCCAGCAGCCAAGAATGGACGGAATCCTACGAGCAGTACTTC. Its translation is CASSQEWTESYEQYF. V is TRBV4-3 and J is TRBJ2-7; D gene ambiguous. V lost 0 bases to trimming and J lost 1 base, with 10 bases between them. Germline V gene lookup returns CDR1 LGHNA and CDR2 YSLEER. This CDR3 is built from 15 residues.

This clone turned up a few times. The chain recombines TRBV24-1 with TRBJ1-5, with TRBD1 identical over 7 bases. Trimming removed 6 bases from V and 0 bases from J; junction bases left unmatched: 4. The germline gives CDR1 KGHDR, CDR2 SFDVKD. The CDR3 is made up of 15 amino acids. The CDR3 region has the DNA TGTGCCACCAGTTCTCAGGGGGATAGCAATCAGCCCCAGCATTTT. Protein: CATSSQGDSNQPQHF.

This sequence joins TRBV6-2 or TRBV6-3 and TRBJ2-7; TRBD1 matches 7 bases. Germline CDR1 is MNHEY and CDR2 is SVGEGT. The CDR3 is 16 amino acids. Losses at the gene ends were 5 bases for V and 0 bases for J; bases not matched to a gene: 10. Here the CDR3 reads CASSKLRTGNSYEQYF. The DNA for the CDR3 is TGTGCCAGCAGTAAGCTCAGGACAGGAAACTCCTACGAGCAGTACTTC.

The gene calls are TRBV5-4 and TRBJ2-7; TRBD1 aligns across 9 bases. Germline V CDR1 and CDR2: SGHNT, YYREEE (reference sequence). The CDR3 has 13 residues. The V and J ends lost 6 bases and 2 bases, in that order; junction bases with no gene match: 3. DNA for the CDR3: TGTGCCAGCAACAGACAGGGGGCCTACGAGCAGTACTTC. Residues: CASNRQGAYEQYF.

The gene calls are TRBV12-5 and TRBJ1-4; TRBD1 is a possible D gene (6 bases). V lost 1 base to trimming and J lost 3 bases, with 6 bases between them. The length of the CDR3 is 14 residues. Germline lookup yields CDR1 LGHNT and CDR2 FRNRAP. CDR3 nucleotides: TGTGCTAGTGGTTTGGGGACAGCTAATGAAAAACTGTTTTTT. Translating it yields CASGLGTANEKLFF.

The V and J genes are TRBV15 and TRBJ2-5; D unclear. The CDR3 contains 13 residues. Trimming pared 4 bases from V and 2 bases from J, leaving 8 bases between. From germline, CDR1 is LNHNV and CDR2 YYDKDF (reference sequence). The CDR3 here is CATSKPGQETQYF. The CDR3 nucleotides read TGTGCCACCAGCAAACCCGGGCAAGAGACCCAGTACTTC.

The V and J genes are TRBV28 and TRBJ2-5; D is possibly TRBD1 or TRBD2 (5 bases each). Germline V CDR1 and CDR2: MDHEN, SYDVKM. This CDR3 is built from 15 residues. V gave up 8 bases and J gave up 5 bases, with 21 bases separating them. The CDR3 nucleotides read TGTGCCAGCTCGACGGGACGGGACCCTGAGGAGACCCAGTACTTC. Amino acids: CASSTGRDPEETQYF.

The CDR3, as DNA: TGCAGCGTTGAAGATTGGGGAGGGGGCGCCTGGGAGACCCAGTACTTC. Protein sequence: CSVEDWGGGAWETQYF. The chain has TRBV29-1 and TRBJ2-5, with D possibly being TRBD1 or TRBD2 (7 bases each). Trimming removed 0 bases from V and 5 bases from J, with 19 bases in between. The CDR3 spans 16 residues. Germline V lookup: CDR1 SQVTM, CDR2 ANQGSEA.

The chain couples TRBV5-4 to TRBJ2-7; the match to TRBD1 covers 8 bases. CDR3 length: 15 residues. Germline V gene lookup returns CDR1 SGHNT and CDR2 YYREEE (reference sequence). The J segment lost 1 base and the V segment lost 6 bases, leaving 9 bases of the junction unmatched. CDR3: CASTIGQGMSYEQYF. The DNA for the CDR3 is TGTGCCAGCACCATCGGACAGGGAATGTCCTACGAGCAGTACTTC. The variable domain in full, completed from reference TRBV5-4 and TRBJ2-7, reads ETGVTQSPTHLIKTRGQQVTLRCSSQSGHNTVSWYQQALGQGPQFIFQYYREEENGRGNFPPRFSGLQFPNYSSELNVNALELDDSALYLCASTIGQGMSYEQYFGPGTRLTVT.

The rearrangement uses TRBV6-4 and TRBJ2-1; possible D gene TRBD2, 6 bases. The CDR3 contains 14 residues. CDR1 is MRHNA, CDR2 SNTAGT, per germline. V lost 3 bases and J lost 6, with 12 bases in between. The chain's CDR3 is CASSEEGGVNEQFF. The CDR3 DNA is TGTGCCAGCAGTGAGGAGGGAGGTGTCAATGAGCAGTTCTTC.

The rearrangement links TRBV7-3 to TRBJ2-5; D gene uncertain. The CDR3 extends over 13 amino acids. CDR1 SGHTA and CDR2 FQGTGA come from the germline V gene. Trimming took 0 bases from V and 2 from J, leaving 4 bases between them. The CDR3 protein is CASSLTRQETQYF. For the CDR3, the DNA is TGTGCCAGCAGCTTAACGCGACAAGAGACCCAGTACTTC.